What follows are 23 T cell receptor beta chains derived from one specimen sequenced in a study of blood T cell repertoires in COVID-19. Generated by immunoSEQ multiplex PCR, the TCRdb table keeps only in-frame clones and is missing some. The sample has some 300,000 clones; more than 75% are singletons. The material sequenced was PBMCs or T cells enriched from blood (not recorded which). Source of these receptors: a woman aged 55 to 70 in a cohort exposed to, infected with or recovered from COVID-19 (not recorded which).

J is TRBJ1-1 and V is TRBV27; no firm D call. The CDR3 contains 15 residues. Between the trimmed V and J ends, which lost 5 bases and 5 bases, there was a span of 18 bases. In germline, CDR1 is MNHEY, CDR2 SMNVEV (reference sequence). The CDR3 loop reads CASSTLDGAWTEAFF. Here the CDR3 DNA reads TGTGCCAGCAGTACACTAGACGGTGCGTGGACTGAAGCTTTCTTT.

The chain has TRBV4-3 and TRBJ2-2; no definite D call. V was clipped by 0 bases and J by 5 bases, with 7 bases between them. CDR3 size: 14 residues. Per germline, CDR1 LGHNA and CDR2 YSLEER. The CDR3 here is CASSQETGTGELFF. CDR3 nucleotide sequence: TGCGCCAGCAGCCAAGAGACCGGGACCGGGGAGCTGTTTTTT.

The chain employs TRBV30 and TRBJ2-7; maybe TRBD1 (6 bases). CDR1 and CDR2 (germline): GTSNPN, SVGIG (reference sequence). The CDR3 sequence is 11 residues long. V was trimmed by 3 bases and J by 13 bases, leaving 16 bases between them. The CDR3 bases are TGTGCCTGGAGGGGGGCCTACTTAGCCTACTTC. This translates into CAWRGAYLAYF.

J is TRBJ2-7 and V is TRBV15; TRBD1 is a possible D gene (6 bases). CDR1 is LNHNV, CDR2 YYDKDF, per germline (reference sequence). The CDR3 loop spans 15 amino acids. Trimming removed 1 base at V and 6 bases at J, with 16 bases between. The DNA of the CDR3 is TGTGCCACCAGCAGAGGGGGGCAAAACCCCGGCGAGCAGTACTTC. Protein product: CATSRGGQNPGEQYF.

This chain uses TRBV5-1 with TRBJ2-1; 7 bases match TRBD2. V trimming: 2 bases; J trimming: 2 bases; junction bases outside the gene matches: 4. The length of the CDR3 is 15 residues. Per the germline V gene, CDR1 is SGHRS and CDR2 is YFSETQ. Here the CDR3 reads CASSFRAGPYNEQFF. The CDR3 coding sequence is TGCGCCAGCAGCTTTAGAGCGGGGCCCTACAATGAGCAGTTCTTC.

The CDR3 loop is CASSLEGGRFNEQFF. CDR3 DNA sequence: TGCGCCAGCAGCTTGGAAGGCGGGAGGTTCAATGAGCAGTTCTTC. The rearrangement joins TRBV5-1 to TRBJ2-1, with 8 nucleotides matching TRBD2. With V trimmed by 0 bases and J by 6 bases, 5 bases remained unmatched. Germline CDR1 SGHRS, CDR2 YFSETQ. This CDR3 is 15 amino acids long.

The chain recombines TRBV29-1 with TRBJ2-3, with D perhaps matching TRBD2 (5 bases). V shed 7 bases and J shed 1 base, with 9 bases lying between them. The V gene's germline CDR1 is SQVTM and CDR2 ANQGSEA. The CDR3 spans 12 residues. The CDR3 protein is CSGTEGTDTQYF. The CDR3, as DNA: TGCAGCGGGACGGAGGGCACAGATACGCAGTATTTT.

The V call is TRBV9, the J call TRBJ2-7, with 11 bases matching TRBD2. The V and J ends lost 4 bases and 3 bases, in that order; junction bases with no gene match: 6. Per germline, CDR1 SGDLS and CDR2 YYNGEE. The CDR3 totals 15 residues. CDR3: CASSPRLAGNYEQYF. The CDR3 nucleotides are TGTGCCAGCAGCCCCCGACTAGCGGGAAACTACGAGCAGTACTTC.

The chain recombines TRBV10-2 with TRBJ1-5, with D maybe TRBD1 (6 bases). With 6 bases removed from V and 5 bases from J, the gap between germline ends came to 14 bases. This CDR3 contains 14 residues. CDR1 is WSHSY, CDR2 SAAADI, per germline. The CDR3: CASRPGQVHQPQHF. The CDR3 DNA is TGCGCCAGCAGGCCGGGACAAGTACATCAGCCCCAGCATTTT.

This chain uses TRBV7-2 with TRBJ1-5; no clear D. The CDR3 has 14 amino acids. Germline loops: CDR1 SGHTA, CDR2 FQGNSA. The V end was cut by 5 bases, the J end by 7 bases, with 15 bases between. CDR3 sequence: CASSRYGGGQPQHF. CDR3 nucleotide sequence: TGTGCCAGCAGCCGTTACGGAGGTGGACAGCCCCAGCATTTT.

The chain has TRBV6-5 and TRBJ2-1; 13 bases line up with TRBD2. Germline lookup yields CDR1 MNHEY and CDR2 SVGAGI. Trimming removed 4 bases from V and 10 bases from J; junction bases left unmatched: 7. The CDR3 extends over 15 amino acids. The CDR3 protein is CASSWGLAGNGEQFF. The CDR3 DNA reads TGTGCCAGCAGTTGGGGACTAGCGGGAAACGGGGAGCAGTTCTTC.

The chain combines TRBV2 with TRBJ2-5; perhaps TRBD2 as D (6 bases). Trimming took off 6 bases at V and 5 bases at J, with 19 bases between the two ends. Germline assignment: CDR1 SNHLY and CDR2 FYNNEI. The CDR3 covers 15 residues. The CDR3 reads CASRGDFPRVETQYF. The CDR3 bases are TGTGCCAGCAGGGGGGACTTCCCAAGGGTGGAGACCCAGTACTTC. The variable domain in full, with the rest retrieved from reference TRBV2 and TRBJ2-5, is EPEVTQTPSHQVTQMGQEVILRCVPISNHLYFYWYRQILGQKVEFLVSFYNNEISEKSEIFDDQFSVERPDGSNFTLKIRSTKLEDSAMYFCASRGDFPRVETQYFGPGTRLLVL.

The rearrangement uses TRBV6-5 and TRBJ1-2; a weak D match, TRBD1 (6 bases). Germline V gene lookup returns CDR1 MNHEY and CDR2 SVGAGI. CDR3 length: 13 residues. V gave up 5 bases and J gave up 6 bases, with 13 bases separating them. The CDR3 protein is CASSRGKGDGYTF. CDR3 in DNA: TGTGCCAGCAGTCGGGGTAAGGGGGATGGCTACACCTTC.

The CDR3 nucleotides read TGTGCCTGCTGGGACAGGTCGGTAGAAAAACTGTTTTTT. Protein sequence: CACWDRSVEKLFF. The genes are TRBV28 and TRBJ1-4, with 8 nucleotides matching TRBD1. Germline V lookup: CDR1 MDHEN, CDR2 SYDVKM. J lost 8 bases, V lost 11 bases, and 10 bases had no gene match. The CDR3 runs to 13 residues.

V usage is TRBV19 and J usage is TRBJ1-1; 7 bases match TRBD1. Germline trimming cut 4 bases from V and 5 bases from J; bases unmatched to any gene: 4. CDR1 LNHDA and CDR2 SQIVND come from the germline V gene (reference sequence). The CDR3 covers 13 residues. This CDR3 is CASSTKTGTEAFF. CDR3 DNA: TGTGCCAGTAGTACCAAGACAGGGACTGAAGCTTTCTTT.

CDR3 protein: CASSAPSDRTNEQYF. The CDR3 DNA reads as TGTGCCAGCAGCGCCCCCTCCGACAGGACCAACGAGCAGTACTTC. The rearrangement joins TRBV9 to TRBJ2-7; maybe TRBD1 (6 bases). The V gene's germline CDR1 is SGDLS and CDR2 YYNGEE. The V end lost 3 bases, the J end lost 5 bases, and 18 bases lay between the germline ends. The CDR3 totals 15 residues.

This chain links TRBV28 with TRBJ1-5; 8 nucleotides match TRBD1. The V gene end was trimmed by 6 bases and the J gene end by 4 bases; junction bases not matched to a gene: 8. The CDR3 totals 15 residues. Germline V gene data show CDR1 as MDHEN and CDR2 as SYDVKM. The CDR3 DNA reads TGTGCCAGCAGGAGACCAGGGGGCATGAATCAGCCCCAGCATTTT. Translated, it gives CASRRPGGMNQPQHF.

This clone appeared a few times. This specimen includes other DNA sequences encoding the same CDR3. CDR3 DNA sequence: TGTGCCAGCAGTCCCGGACTGGGGACCTACGAGCAGTACTTC. Encoded protein: CASSPGLGTYEQYF. J is TRBJ2-7 and V is TRBV6-5; a possible D gene is TRBD2 (5 bases). There are 14 residues in the CDR3. The V end was cut by 5 bases, the J end by 2 bases, with 13 bases between. Germline values: CDR1 MNHEY, CDR2 SVGAGI.

CDR3 sequence reads: CASTASGRIEQFF. The CDR3 DNA follows: TGTGCCAGCACGGCTAGCGGGAGGATTGAGCAGTTCTTC. The chain links TRBV28 to TRBJ2-1; 11 bases match TRBD2. V trimming: 7 bases; J trimming: 9 bases; junction bases outside the gene matches: 5. The germline V gene has CDR1 MDHEN and CDR2 SYDVKM. The CDR3 is made up of 13 amino acids.

V usage is TRBV2 and J usage is TRBJ2-7; TRBD2 is a possible D gene (5 bases). The germline V gene encodes CDR1 SNHLY and CDR2 FYNNEI. With 6 bases removed from V and 0 bases from J, the gap between germline ends came to 12 bases. CDR3 size: 14 residues. The CDR3 spells CASSRTPSSYEQYF. CDR3 in DNA: TGTGCCAGCAGCAGGACTCCGAGCTCCTACGAGCAGTACTTC.

The V gene is TRBV30, the J gene TRBJ2-1, with 11 bases aligning to TRBD2. The ends lost 3 bases at V and 2 bases at J; junction bases unmatched: 9. The CDR3 totals 17 residues. Germline V CDR1 and CDR2: GTSNPN, SVGIG (reference sequence). The CDR3 bases are TGTGCCTGGAGGGGCCTAGCGGGAGGCCCCGCCTACAATGAGCAGTTCTTC. Its protein product is CAWRGLAGGPAYNEQFF.

The chain couples TRBV7-8 to TRBJ1-2, with D possibly TRBD1 on 5 matching bases. The germline V gene has CDR1 SGHVS and CDR2 FQNEAQ. V gave up 1 base and J gave up 8 bases, with 17 bases separating them. The CDR3 totals 15 residues. The CDR3 protein is CASSLEMGRVKGYTF. DNA of the CDR3: TGTGCCAGCAGCTTAGAAATGGGCAGGGTGAAAGGCTACACCTTC.

V and J are TRBV20-1 and TRBJ2-2; 8 bases match TRBD2. Trimming took 3 bases from V and 0 from J; bases not matched to a gene: 18. The CDR3 runs 20 residues. Germline V lookup: CDR1 DFQATT, CDR2 SNEGSKA (reference sequence). CDR3 loop: CSASAPSGSFRGANTGELFF. The CDR3 DNA sequence: TGCAGTGCTAGTGCCCCCAGCGGGAGCTTTAGGGGCGCGAACACCGGGGAGCTGTTTTTT.